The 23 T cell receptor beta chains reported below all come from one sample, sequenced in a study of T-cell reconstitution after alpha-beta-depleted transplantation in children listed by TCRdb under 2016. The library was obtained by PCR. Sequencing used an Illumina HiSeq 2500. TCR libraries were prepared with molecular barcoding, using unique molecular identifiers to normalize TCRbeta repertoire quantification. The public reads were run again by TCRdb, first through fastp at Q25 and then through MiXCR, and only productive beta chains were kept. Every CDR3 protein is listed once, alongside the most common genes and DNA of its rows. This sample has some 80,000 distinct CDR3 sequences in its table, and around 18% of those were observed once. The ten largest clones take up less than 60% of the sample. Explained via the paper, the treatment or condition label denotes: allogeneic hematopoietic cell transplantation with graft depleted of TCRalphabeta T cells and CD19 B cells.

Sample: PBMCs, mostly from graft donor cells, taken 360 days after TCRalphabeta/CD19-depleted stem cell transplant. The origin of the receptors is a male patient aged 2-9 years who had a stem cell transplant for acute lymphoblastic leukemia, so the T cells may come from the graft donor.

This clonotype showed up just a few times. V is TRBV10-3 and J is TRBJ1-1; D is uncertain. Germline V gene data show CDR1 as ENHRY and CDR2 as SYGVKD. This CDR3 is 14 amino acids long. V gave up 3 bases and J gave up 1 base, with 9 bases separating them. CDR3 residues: CAISDGPRNTEAFF. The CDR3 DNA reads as TGTGCCATCAGTGACGGGCCCAGGAACACTGAAGCTTTCTTT.

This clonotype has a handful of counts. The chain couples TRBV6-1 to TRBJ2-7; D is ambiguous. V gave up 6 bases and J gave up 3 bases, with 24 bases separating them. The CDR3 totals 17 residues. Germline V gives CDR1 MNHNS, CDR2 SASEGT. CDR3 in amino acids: CASSPVLDIPFSYEQYF. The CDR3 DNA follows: TGTGCCAGCAGCCCCGTCCTCGACATACCTTTCAGCTACGAGCAGTACTTC.

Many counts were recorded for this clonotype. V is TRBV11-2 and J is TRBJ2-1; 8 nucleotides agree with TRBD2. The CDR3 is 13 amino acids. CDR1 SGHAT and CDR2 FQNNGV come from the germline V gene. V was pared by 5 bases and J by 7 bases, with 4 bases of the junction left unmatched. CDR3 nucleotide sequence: TGTGCCAGCAGCCCCGGGACTAGAAATGAGCAGTTCTTC. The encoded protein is CASSPGTRNEQFF.

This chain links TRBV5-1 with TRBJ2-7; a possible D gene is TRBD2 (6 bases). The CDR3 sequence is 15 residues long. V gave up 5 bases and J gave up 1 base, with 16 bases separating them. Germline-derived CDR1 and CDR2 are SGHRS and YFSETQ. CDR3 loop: CASRPLRERSYEQYF. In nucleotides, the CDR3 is TGCGCCAGCAGACCCCTCCGGGAGAGATCCTACGAGCAGTACTTC.

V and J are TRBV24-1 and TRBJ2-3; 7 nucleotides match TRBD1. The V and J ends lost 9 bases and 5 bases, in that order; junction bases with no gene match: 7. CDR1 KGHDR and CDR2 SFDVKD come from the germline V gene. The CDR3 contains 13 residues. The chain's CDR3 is CATGTANRDTQYF. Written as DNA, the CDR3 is TGTGCCACCGGGACAGCTAACAGAGATACGCAGTATTTT.

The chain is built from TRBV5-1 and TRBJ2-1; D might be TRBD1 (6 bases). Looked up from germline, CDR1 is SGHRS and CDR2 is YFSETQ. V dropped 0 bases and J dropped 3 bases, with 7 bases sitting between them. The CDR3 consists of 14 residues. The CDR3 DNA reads TGCGCCAGCAGCTTGGGACAGGACTACAATGAGCAGTTCTTC. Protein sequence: CASSLGQDYNEQFF.

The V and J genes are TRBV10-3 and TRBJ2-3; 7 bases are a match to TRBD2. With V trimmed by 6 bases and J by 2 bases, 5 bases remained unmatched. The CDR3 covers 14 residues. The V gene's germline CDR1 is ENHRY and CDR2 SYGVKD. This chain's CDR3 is CAISPSGSTDTQYF. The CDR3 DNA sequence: TGTGCCATCAGCCCTAGCGGTTCCACAGATACGCAGTATTTT.

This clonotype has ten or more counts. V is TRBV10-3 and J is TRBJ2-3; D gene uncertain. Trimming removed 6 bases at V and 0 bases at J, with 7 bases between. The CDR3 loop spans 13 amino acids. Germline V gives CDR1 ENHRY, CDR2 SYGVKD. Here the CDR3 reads CAIRSSSTDTQYF. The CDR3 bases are TGTGCCATCAGGAGCTCTAGCACAGATACGCAGTATTTT.

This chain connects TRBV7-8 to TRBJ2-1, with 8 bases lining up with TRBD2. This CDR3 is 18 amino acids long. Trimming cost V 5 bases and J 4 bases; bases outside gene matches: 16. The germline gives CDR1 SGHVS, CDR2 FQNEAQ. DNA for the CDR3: TGTGCCAGCAGCCCTAGGAATTTACGGGAGGGCCTGTACAATGAGCAGTTCTTC. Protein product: CASSPRNLREGLYNEQFF.

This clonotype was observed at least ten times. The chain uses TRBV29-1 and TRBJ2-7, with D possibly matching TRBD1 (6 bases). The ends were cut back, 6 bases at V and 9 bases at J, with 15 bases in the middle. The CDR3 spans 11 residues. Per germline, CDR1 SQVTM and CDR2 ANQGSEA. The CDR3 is CSVIQGYAQYF. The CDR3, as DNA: TGCAGCGTCATACAGGGTTATGCGCAGTACTTC.

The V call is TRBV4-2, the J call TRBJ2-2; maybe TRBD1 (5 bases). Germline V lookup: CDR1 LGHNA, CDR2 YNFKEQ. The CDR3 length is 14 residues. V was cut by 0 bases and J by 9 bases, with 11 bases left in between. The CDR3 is CASSQEGVSRELFF. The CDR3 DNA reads TGTGCCAGCAGCCAAGAAGGGGTGAGCAGGGAGCTGTTTTTT.

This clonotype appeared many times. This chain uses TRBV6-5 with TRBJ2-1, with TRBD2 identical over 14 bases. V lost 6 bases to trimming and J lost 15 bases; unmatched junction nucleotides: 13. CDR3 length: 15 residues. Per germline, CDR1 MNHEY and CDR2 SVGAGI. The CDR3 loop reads CASRTGTSGSSSRFF. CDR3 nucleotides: TGTGCCAGCAGAACCGGGACTAGCGGGAGTAGTAGTAGGTTCTTC.

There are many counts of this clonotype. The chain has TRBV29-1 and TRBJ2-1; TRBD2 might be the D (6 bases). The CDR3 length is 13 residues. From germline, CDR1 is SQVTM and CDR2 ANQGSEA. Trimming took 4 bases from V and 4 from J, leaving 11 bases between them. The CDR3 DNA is TGCAGCGTTGTGGCGGGGCTTTACAATGAGCAGTTCTTC. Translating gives CSVVAGLYNEQFF.

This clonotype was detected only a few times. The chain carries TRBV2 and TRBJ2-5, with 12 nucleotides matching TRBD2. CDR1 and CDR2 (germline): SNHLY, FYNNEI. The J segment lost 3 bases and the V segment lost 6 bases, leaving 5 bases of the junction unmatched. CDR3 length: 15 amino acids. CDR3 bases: TGTGCCAGCAGGACTAGCGGGAGTTTTAAAGAGACCCAGTACTTC. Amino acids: CASRTSGSFKETQYF.

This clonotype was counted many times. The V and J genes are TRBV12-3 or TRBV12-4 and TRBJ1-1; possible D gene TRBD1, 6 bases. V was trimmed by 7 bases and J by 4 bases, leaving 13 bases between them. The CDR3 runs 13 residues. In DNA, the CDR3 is TGTGCCAGCAACCCCGGCAGGGGCACTGAAGCTTTCTTT. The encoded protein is CASNPGRGTEAFF.

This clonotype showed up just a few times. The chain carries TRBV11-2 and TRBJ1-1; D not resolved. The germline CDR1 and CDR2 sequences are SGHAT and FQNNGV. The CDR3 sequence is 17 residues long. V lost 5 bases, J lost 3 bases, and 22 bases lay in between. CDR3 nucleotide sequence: TGTGCCAGCAGCCATAGTAACAGACCCTGGAGGCACACTGAAGCTTTCTTT. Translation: CASSHSNRPWRHTEAFF. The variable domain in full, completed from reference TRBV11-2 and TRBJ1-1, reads EAGVAQSPRYKIIEKRQSVAFWCNPISGHATLYWYQQILGQGPKLLIQFQNNGVVDDSQLPKDRFSAERLKGVDSTLKIQPAKLEDSAVYLCASSHSNRPWRHTEAFFGQGTRLTVV.

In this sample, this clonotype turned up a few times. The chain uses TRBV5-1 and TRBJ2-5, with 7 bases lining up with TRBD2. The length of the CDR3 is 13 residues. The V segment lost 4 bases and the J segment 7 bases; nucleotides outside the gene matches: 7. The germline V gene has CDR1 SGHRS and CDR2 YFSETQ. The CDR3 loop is CASSVGLLGTQYF. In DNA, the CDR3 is TGCGCCAGCAGCGTGGGACTATTGGGGACCCAGTACTTC.

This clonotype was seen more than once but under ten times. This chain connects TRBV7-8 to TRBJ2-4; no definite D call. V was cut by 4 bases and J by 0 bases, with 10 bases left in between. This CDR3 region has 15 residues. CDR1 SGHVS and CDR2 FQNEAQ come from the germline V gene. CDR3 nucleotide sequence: TGTGCCAGCAGCTCCCCCATCCTAGCCAAAAACATTCAGTACTTC. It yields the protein CASSSPILAKNIQYF. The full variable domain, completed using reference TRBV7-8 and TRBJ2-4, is GAGVSQSPRYKVAKRGQDVALRCDPISGHVSLFWYQQALGQGPEFLTYFQNEAQLDKSGLPSDRFFAERPEGSVSTLKIQRTQQEDSAVYLCASSSPILAKNIQYFGAGTRLSVL.

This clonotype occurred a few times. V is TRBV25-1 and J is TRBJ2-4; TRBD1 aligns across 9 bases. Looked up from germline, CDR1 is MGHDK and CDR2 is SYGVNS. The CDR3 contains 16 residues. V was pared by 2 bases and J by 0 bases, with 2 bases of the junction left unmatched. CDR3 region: CASSEGGQGAKNIQYF. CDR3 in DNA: TGTGCCAGCAGTGAAGGGGGACAGGGAGCCAAAAACATTCAGTACTTC.

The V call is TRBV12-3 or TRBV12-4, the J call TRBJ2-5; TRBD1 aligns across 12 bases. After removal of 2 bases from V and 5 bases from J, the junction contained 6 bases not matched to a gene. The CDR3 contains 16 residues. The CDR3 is CASSLTGTGGRETQYF. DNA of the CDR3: TGTGCCAGCAGTTTAACCGGGACAGGGGGCCGGGAGACCCAGTACTTC.

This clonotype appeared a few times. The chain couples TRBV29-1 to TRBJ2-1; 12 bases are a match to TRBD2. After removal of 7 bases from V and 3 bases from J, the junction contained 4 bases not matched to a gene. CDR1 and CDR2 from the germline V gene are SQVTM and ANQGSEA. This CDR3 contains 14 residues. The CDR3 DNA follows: TGCAGCGGACGGACTAGCGGGAACTACAATGAGCAGTTCTTC. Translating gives CSGRTSGNYNEQFF.

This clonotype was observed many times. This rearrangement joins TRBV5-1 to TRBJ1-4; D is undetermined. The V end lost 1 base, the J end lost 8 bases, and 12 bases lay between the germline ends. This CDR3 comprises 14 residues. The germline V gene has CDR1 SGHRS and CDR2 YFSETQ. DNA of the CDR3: TGCGCCAGCAGCTTGACAGCCCAATGGGAAAAACTGTTTTTT. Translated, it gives CASSLTAQWEKLFF.

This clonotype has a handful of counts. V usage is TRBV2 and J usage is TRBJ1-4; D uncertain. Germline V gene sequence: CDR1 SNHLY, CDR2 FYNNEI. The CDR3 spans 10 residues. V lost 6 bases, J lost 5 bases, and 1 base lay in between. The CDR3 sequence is CASRNEKLFF. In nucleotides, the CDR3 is TGTGCCAGCAGAAATGAAAAACTGTTTTTT.